This entry is about one T cell receptor beta chain. Germline V CDR1 and CDR2: MNHNY, SVGAGI (reference sequence). The CDR3 contains 16 residues. V shed 0 bases and J 11 bases; nucleotides not matched to a gene: 11. Study members were between about 18 and 95 years old and lived in approximately 25 US regions. This sample was included in a study of blood T cell repertoires in COVID-19. Study background: The United States, Italy and Spain provided the acute and convalescent COVID-19 samples. The analysed material was cDNA or gDNA that came from T cells, B-cell-depleted T cells, or PBMCs.

Assay used: immunoSEQ multiplex PCR; TCRdb lists only in-frame clones, some missing. This table has a few hundred thousand clones, approximately 83% appearing once. The chain couples TRBV6-6 to TRBJ2-1, with 9 positions matching TRBD2. Sequenced material: PBMCs or T cells enriched from blood (not recorded which). The sequence derives from a middle-aged woman with acute COVID-19. CDR3 residues: CASSYSAQRGDPQQFF. The CDR3 DNA reads as TGTGCCAGCAGTTACTCTGCCCAGCGGGGGGATCCTCAGCAGTTCTTC.